This entry concerns a single T cell receptor (beta chain). Its specificity is not known. TCR beta sequencing covered blood CD8+ and CD4+ T cells. The germline CDR1 and CDR2 sequences are MGHRA and YSYEKL. With 0 bases removed from V and 2 bases from J, the gap between germline ends came to 9 bases. This CDR3 comprises 15 residues. The data stem from a study of CD8 T cells in Susac syndrome. After extraction with the RNeasy kit, roughly 0.45 to 1 ug of the RNA was reverse transcribed using random hexamers. Each CDR3 protein gets one entry after TCRdb re-called the immunoSEQ multiplex PCR reads with MiXCR. The data contain approximately 100,000 distinct CDR3 sequences, around 90% of them seen just once; the ten biggest clones take up about 0.15%. Study results and limitations: It was acknowledged in the study that its TCR sequencing and HLA analysis involved a relatively small number of individuals.

The V and J genes are TRBV4-1 and TRBJ2-3, with D perhaps TRBD1 (6 bases). Sequencing was carried out using CD4+ T cells from PBMCs. The sequence derives from a human donor in good health. CDR3 DNA: TGCGCCAGCAGCCAAGATGAGGGGGTCACAGATACGCAGTATTTT. Translating it yields CASSQDEGVTDTQYF.